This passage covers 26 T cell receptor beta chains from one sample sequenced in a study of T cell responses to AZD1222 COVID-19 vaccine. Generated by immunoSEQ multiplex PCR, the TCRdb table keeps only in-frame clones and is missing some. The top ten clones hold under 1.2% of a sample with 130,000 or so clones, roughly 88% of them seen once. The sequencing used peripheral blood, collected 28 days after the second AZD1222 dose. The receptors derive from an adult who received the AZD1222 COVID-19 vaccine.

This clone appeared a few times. Here the CDR3 reads CASSYSVLATGGYTF. In DNA, the CDR3 is TGTGCCAGCAGTTACTCGGTCCTCGCGACGGGAGGCTACACCTTC. This chain connects TRBV6-2 or TRBV6-3 to TRBJ1-2; D not resolved. Germline loops: CDR1 MNHEY, CDR2 SVGEGT. The ends were cut back, 0 bases at V and 8 bases at J, with 16 bases in the middle. This CDR3 comprises 15 residues.

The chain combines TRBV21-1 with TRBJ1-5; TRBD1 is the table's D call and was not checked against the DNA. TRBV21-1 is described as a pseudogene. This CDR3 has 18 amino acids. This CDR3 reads CASSPGTGGPLGNQPQHF. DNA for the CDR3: TGTGCCAGCAGCCCCGGGACAGGGGGTCCTTTGGGCAATCAGCCCCAGCATTTT.

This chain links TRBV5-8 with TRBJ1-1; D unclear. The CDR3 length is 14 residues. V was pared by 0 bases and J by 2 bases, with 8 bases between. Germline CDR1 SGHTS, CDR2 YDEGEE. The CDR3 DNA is TGTGCCAGCAGCTTGGGTCTAACAAACACTGAAGCTTTCTTT. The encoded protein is CASSLGLTNTEAFF.

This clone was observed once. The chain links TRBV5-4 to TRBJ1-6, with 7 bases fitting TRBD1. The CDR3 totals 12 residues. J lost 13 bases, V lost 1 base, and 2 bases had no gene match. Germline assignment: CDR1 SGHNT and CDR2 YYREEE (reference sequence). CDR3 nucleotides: TGTGCCAGCAGCTTGACAGGGGACCCCCTCCACTTT. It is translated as CASSLTGDPLHF.

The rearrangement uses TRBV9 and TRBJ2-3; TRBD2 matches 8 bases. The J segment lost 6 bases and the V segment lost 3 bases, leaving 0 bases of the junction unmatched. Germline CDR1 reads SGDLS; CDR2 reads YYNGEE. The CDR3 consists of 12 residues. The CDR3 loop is CASSASGDTQYF. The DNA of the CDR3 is TGTGCCAGCAGCGCTAGCGGGGATACGCAGTATTTT.

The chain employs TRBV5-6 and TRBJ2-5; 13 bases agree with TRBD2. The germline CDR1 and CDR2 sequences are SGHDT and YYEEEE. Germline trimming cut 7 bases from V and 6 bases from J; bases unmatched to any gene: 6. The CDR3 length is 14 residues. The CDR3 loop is CASLRTSGSQTQYF. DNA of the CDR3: TGTGCCAGCCTTCGGACTAGCGGGAGTCAGACCCAGTACTTC.

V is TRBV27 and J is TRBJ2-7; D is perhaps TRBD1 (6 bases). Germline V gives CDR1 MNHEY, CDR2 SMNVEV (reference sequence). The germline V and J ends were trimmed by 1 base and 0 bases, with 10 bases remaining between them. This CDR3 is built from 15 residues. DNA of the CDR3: TGTGCCAGCAGTTTATATCAGGGGCGCTCCTACGAGCAGTACTTC. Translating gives CASSLYQGRSYEQYF.

The CDR3 here is CASSLVTADTQYF. CDR3 sequence (DNA): TGTGCCAGCAGCTTAGTTACAGCAGATACGCAGTATTTT. The V and J genes are TRBV13 and TRBJ2-3; D uncertain. V lost 1 base, J lost 4 bases, and 6 bases lay in between. The CDR3 runs 13 residues. The germline CDR1 and CDR2 sequences are PRHDT and FYEKMQ (reference sequence).

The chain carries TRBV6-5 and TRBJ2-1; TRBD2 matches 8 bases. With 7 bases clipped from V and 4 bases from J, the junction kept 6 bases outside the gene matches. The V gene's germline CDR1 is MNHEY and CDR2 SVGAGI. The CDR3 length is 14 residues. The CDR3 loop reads CASTILADYNEQFF. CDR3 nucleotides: TGTGCCAGCACTATACTAGCGGATTACAATGAGCAGTTCTTC.

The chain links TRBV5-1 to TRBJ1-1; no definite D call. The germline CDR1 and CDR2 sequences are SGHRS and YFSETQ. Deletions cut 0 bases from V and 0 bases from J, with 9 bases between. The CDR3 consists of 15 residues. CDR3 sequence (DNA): TGCGCCAGCAGCTTGGAGGCACCTATGAACACTGAAGCTTTCTTT. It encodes CASSLEAPMNTEAFF.

CDR3 in amino acids: CASSLASGDEQFF. In DNA, the CDR3 is TGTGCCAGCAGCTTAGCGAGCGGGGATGAGCAGTTCTTC. The V and J genes are TRBV11-3 and TRBJ2-1; TRBD2 matches 7 bases. Trimming at V came to 1 base and at J to 8 bases, leaving 2 bases not matched to a gene. The CDR3 loop spans 13 amino acids. Germline CDR1 reads SGHNT; CDR2 reads YENEEA. The complete variable domain, with remaining parts taken from reference TRBV11-3 and TRBJ2-1, reads EAGVVQSPRYKIIEKKQPVAFWCNPISGHNTLYWYLQNLGQGPELLIRYENEEAVDDSQLPKDRFSAERLKGVDSTLKIQPAELGDSAVYLCASSLASGDEQFFGPGTRLTVL.

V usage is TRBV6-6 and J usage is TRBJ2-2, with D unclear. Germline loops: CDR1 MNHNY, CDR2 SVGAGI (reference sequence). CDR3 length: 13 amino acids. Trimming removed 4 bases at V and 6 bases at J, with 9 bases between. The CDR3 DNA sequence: TGTGCCAGCAGTTTATTTTCACCCGGGGAGCTGTTTTTT. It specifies CASSLFSPGELFF.

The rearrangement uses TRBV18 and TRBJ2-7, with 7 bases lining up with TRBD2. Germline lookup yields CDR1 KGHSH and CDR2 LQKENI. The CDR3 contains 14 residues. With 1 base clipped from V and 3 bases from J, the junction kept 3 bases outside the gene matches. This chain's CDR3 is CASSPLSGGYEQYF. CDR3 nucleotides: TGTGCCAGCTCACCACTTTCGGGGGGCTACGAGCAGTACTTC.

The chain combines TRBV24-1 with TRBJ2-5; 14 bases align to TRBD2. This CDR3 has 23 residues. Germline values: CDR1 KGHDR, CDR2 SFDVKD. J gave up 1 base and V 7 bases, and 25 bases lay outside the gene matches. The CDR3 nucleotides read TGTGCCACCAGCTCGACAGGGGTCCTCGTTAGGACTAGCGGGAGGTGGGTCCAAGAGACCCAGTACTTC. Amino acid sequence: CATSSTGVLVRTSGRWVQETQYF.

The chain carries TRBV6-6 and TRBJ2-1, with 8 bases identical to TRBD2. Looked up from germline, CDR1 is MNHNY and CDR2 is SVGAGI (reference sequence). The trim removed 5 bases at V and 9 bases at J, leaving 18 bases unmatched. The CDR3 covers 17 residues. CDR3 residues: CASSPKPGLGAMGEQFF. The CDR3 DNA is TGTGCCAGCAGTCCCAAACCGGGACTAGGGGCAATGGGTGAGCAGTTCTTC.

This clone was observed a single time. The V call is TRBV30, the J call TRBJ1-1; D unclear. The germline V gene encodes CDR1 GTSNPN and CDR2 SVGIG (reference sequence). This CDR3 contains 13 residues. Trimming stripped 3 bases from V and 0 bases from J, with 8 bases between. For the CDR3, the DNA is TGTGCCTGGAGGCGTCTGATGAACACTGAAGCTTTCTTT. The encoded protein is CAWRRLMNTEAFF. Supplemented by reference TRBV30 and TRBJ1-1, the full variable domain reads SQTIHQWPATLVQPVGSPLSLECTVEGTSNPNLYWYRQAAGRGLQLLFYSVGIGQISSEVPQNLSASRPQDRQFILSSKKLLLSDSGFYLCAWRRLMNTEAFFGQGTRLTVV.

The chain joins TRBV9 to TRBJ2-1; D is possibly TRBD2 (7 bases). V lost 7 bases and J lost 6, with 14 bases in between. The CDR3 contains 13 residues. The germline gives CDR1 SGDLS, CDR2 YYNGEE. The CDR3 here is CASAGLGGNEQFF. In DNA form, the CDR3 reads TGTGCCAGCGCCGGACTAGGGGGCAATGAGCAGTTCTTC. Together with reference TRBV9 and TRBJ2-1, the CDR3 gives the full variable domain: DSGVTQTPKHLITATGQRVTLRCSPRSGDLSVYWYQQSLDQGLQFLIQYYNGEERAKGNILERFSAQQFPDLHSELNLSSLELGDSALYFCASAGLGGNEQFFGPGTRLTVL.

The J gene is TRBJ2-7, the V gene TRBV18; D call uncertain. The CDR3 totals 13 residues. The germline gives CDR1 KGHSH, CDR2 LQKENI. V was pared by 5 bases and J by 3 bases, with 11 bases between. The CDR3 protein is CASSTQNLYEQYF. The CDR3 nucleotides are TGTGCCAGCTCAACCCAGAACCTCTACGAGCAGTACTTC. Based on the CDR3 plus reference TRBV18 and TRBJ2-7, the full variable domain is NAGVMQNPRHLVRRRGQEARLRCSPMKGHSHVYWYRQLPEEGLKFMVYLQKENIIDESGMPKERFSAEFPKEGPSILRIQQVVRGDSAAYFCASSTQNLYEQYFGPGTRLTVT.

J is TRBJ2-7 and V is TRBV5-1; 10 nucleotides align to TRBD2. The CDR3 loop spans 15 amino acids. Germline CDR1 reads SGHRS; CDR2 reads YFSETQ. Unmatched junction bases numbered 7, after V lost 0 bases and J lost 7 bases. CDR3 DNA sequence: TGCGCCAGCAGCTTGGTTCTAGCGGGAGCTAATGAGCAGTACTTC. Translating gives CASSLVLAGANEQYF.

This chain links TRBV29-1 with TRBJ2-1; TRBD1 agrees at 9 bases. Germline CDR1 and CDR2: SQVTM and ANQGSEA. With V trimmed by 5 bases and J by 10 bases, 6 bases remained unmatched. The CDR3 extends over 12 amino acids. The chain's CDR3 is CSVFTGGGEQFF. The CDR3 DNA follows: TGCAGCGTTTTTACAGGGGGCGGGGAGCAGTTCTTC.

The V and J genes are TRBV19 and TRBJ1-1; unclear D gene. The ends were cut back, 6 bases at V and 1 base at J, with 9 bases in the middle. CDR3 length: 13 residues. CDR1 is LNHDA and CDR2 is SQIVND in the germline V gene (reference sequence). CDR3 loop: CASSLLANTEAFF. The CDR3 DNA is TGTGCCAGTAGCCTACTGGCGAACACTGAAGCTTTCTTT.

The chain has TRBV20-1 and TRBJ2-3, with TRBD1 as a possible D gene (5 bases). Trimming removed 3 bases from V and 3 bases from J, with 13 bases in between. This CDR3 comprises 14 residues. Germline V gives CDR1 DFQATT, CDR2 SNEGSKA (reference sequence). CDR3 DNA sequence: TGCAGTGCTAGTGGGCAGGGTGGTACAGATACGCAGTATTTT. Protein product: CSASGQGGTDTQYF.

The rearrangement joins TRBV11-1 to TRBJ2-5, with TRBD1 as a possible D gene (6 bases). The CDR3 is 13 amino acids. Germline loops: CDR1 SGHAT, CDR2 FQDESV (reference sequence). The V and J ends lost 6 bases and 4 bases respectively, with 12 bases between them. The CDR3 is CASRLRQVETQYF. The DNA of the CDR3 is TGTGCCAGCAGGCTGAGACAGGTAGAGACCCAGTACTTC.

The CDR3 region is CASSSPTEGRNTEAFF. The CDR3 DNA is TGTGCCAGCAGTTCGCCCACGGAGGGGAGGAACACTGAAGCTTTCTTT. The V gene is TRBV28, the J gene TRBJ1-1; a weak D match, TRBD1 (5 bases). V was pared by 4 bases and J by 1 base, with 16 bases between. CDR1 is MDHEN and CDR2 is SYDVKM in the germline V gene. CDR3 length: 16 residues.

The CDR3 sequence is CASSLARVNTGELFF. CDR3 sequence (DNA): TGTGCCAGCAGCTTGGCCAGGGTAAACACCGGGGAGCTGTTTTTT. This rearrangement joins TRBV5-4 to TRBJ2-2; possible D gene TRBD1, 5 bases. Deletions cut 0 bases from V and 2 bases from J, with 8 bases between. This CDR3 contains 15 residues. CDR1 SGHNT and CDR2 YYREEE come from the germline V gene (reference sequence).

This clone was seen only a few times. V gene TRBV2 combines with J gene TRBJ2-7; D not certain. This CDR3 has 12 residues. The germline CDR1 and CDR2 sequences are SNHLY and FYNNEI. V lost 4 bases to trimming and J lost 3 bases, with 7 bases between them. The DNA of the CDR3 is TGTGCCAGCAGTGCCCCTAACTACGAGCAGTACTTC. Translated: CASSAPNYEQYF.